The entry that follows covers one T cell receptor (beta chain) sequence. This CDR3 comprises 15 residues. Germline V gives CDR1 SGHNT, CDR2 YYREEE (reference sequence). With 4 bases clipped from V and 2 bases from J, the junction kept 5 bases outside the gene matches. This entry is derived from a study of blood T cell repertoires in COVID-19. Background on the study: Specimens from acute and convalescent COVID-19 originated in the United States, Italy and Spain. Nucleic acid was either cDNA or gDNA, and it came from T cells, B-cell-depleted T cells, or PBMCs.

Per the study methods: From reference gene primer amplification, estimates of nucleated cell counts were derived. Repertoires were generated with immunoSEQ multiplex PCR, while TCRdb's copy carries only in-frame clones and drops some. The V and J calls and clone size were taken over from that table, and D and trimming were inferred from the DNA. The repertoire holds 100,000 to 150,000 clones, with around 83% as singletons. Sequencing was performed on peripheral blood. This chain links TRBV5-4 with TRBJ2-7, with 11 bases that match TRBD2. The sequence was obtained from an elderly man with active or convalescent COVID-19. CDR3 loop: CASSISGGAAYEQYF. In DNA form, the CDR3 reads TGTGCCAGCAGCATTAGCGGGGGGGCGGCCTACGAGCAGTACTTC.